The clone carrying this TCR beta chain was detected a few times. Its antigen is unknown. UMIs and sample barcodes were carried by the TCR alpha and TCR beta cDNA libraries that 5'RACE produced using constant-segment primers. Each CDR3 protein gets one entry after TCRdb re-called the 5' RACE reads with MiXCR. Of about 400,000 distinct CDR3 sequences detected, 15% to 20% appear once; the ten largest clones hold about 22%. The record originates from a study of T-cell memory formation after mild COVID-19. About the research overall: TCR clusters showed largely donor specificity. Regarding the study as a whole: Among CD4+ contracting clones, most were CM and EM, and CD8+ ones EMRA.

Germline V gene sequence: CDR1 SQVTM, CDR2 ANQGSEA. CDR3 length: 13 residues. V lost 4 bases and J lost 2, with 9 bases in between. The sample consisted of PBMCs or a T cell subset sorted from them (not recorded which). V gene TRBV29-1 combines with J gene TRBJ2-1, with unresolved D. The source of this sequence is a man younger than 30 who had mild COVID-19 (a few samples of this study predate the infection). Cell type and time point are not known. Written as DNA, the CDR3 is TGCAGCGTTGGCTCCGCTCCCTACAATGAGCAGTTCTTC. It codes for CSVGSAPYNEQFF.